This TCR beta chain was captured by sequencing in a study of spatial heterogeneity in lung cancer. TCRdb called the 5' RACE reads again in MiXCR, with one record for every CDR3 protein. The table records 51,000 or so distinct CDR3 sequences, around 7.7% of them present only once. Sample time point: blood at routine non-recurrence follow-up after resection. No cells were sorted before sequencing. The whole RNA sequenced was extracted from tumor, nontumor lung or frozen PBMC. Many counts were recorded for this clonotype. The clonotype was recovered from a female donor with early-stage non-small cell lung cancer. The sequencing used PBMCs, collected at follow-up.

The chain's CDR3 is CASSLGPGHYSGNQPQHF. Written as DNA, the CDR3 is TGTGCCAGCAGTTTGGGACCGGGACACTACAGCGGCAATCAGCCCCAGCATTTT. The rearrangement links TRBV27 to TRBJ1-5; perhaps TRBD1 as D (6 bases). This CDR3 spans 18 amino acids. Trimming took 3 bases from V and 2 from J, leaving 20 bases between them. CDR1 and CDR2 (germline): MNHEY, SMNVEV (reference sequence).